The 19 T cell receptor beta chains below all came from one sample that was sequenced in a study of shared clonotypes between healthy human individuals. Sequencing used immunoSEQ multiplex PCR; TCRdb keeps in-frame clones, though not all of them. This table holds about 980,000 clones, approximately 80% found once. What was sequenced was memory CD4+ T cells sorted from blood. Subset here: CD45RA-negative fraction. Receptors were obtained from a young man in good health.

To note about this clone: This CDR3 is also generated by other DNA sequences in the sample. The V gene is TRBV5-1, the J gene TRBJ2-1, with D unresolved. V gave up 0 bases and J gave up 4 bases, with 11 bases separating them. This CDR3 is built from 15 residues. Per germline, CDR1 SGHRS and CDR2 YFSETQ. CDR3 in DNA: TGCGCCAGCAGCTTGGGAGGCGAGGTATACAATGAGCAGTTCTTC. Its translation is CASSLGGEVYNEQFF.

This clone has more than one count but fewer than ten. The chain couples TRBV28 to TRBJ1-5; D is unresolved. Trimming took 6 bases from V and 4 from J, leaving 13 bases between them. CDR3 length: 14 amino acids. The germline V gene encodes CDR1 MDHEN and CDR2 SYDVKM. The CDR3 reads CASRPGRNNQPQHF. The CDR3 coding sequence is TGTGCCAGCAGGCCTGGACGGAATAATCAGCCCCAGCATTTT.

The chain joins TRBV2 to TRBJ2-1; 11 bases line up with TRBD2. Unmatched junction bases numbered 9, after V lost 9 bases and J lost 8 bases. Per the germline V gene, CDR1 is SNHLY and CDR2 is FYNNEI. This CDR3 comprises 14 residues. CDR3 region: CASAGTSGLDEQFF. The CDR3 DNA is TGTGCCAGTGCCGGGACTAGCGGTTTAGATGAGCAGTTCTTC.

V is TRBV11-2 and J is TRBJ2-7; 8 positions match TRBD1. V was pared by 5 bases and J by 7 bases, with 13 bases of the junction left unmatched. This CDR3 has 15 amino acids. Germline CDR1 is SGHAT and CDR2 is FQNNGV. The CDR3, as DNA: TGTGCCAGCAGCGAGAGACAGGGGTTAGTGGGGGAGCAGTACTTC. Its protein product is CASSERQGLVGEQYF. The variable domain in full, completed from reference TRBV11-2 and TRBJ2-7, reads EAGVAQSPRYKIIEKRQSVAFWCNPISGHATLYWYQQILGQGPKLLIQFQNNGVVDDSQLPKDRFSAERLKGVDSTLKIQPAKLEDSAVYLCASSERQGLVGEQYFGPGTRLTVT.

In regard to this clone: This same CDR3 is encoded by further DNA sequences in the sample. The chain uses TRBV20-1 and TRBJ2-5; D is undetermined. Germline V CDR1 and CDR2: DFQATT, SNEGSKA (reference sequence). CDR3 size: 11 residues. Trimming cost V 3 bases and J 3 bases, with 5 bases left between them. The CDR3 sequence is CSARPEETQYF. The CDR3 DNA sequence: TGCAGTGCTAGGCCCGAAGAGACCCAGTACTTC.

This clone was recorded a few times. This rearrangement joins TRBV7-2 to TRBJ2-7; D is possibly TRBD1 or TRBD2 (7 bases each). The germline V gene has CDR1 SGHTA and CDR2 FQGNSA. The CDR3 loop spans 19 amino acids. Trimming pared 5 bases from V and 2 bases from J, leaving 28 bases between. The CDR3 DNA follows: TGTGCCAGCAGCAAAGAGGCAGGGGGTGGGACTACAGCGCCCTACGAGCAGTACTTC. Encoded protein: CASSKEAGGGTTAPYEQYF.

V and J are TRBV11-2 and TRBJ2-7; 8 bases align to TRBD2. V lost 5 bases, J lost 2 bases, and 8 bases stayed unmatched. The CDR3 runs to 15 residues. Germline V gene sequence: CDR1 SGHAT, CDR2 FQNNGV. DNA for the CDR3: TGTGCCAGCAGCCCAGCACTAGCGGAAGCCTACGAGCAGTACTTC. As protein: CASSPALAEAYEQYF.

This sequence joins TRBV18 and TRBJ2-7; 7 nucleotides agree with TRBD1. Germline CDR1 is KGHSH and CDR2 is LQKENI. The CDR3 totals 17 residues. V lost 3 bases and J lost 5; bases outside the gene matches: 16. CDR3 protein: CASSPILTGTDFNEQYF. The DNA for the CDR3 is TGTGCCAGCTCACCTATATTAACCGGGACAGATTTTAACGAGCAGTACTTC.

V is TRBV4-3 and J is TRBJ2-5, with D possibly TRBD1 on 6 matching bases. The CDR3 has 14 residues. Trimming stripped 0 bases from V and 4 bases from J, with 9 bases between. Per the germline V gene, CDR1 is LGHNA and CDR2 is YSLEER. In DNA form, the CDR3 reads TGCGCCAGCAGCCAAGATCGCAGGGGAGAGACCCAGTACTTC. As protein: CASSQDRRGETQYF.

Comments on this clone: Distinct nucleotide sequences in the sample also encode this CDR3. The rearrangement uses TRBV10-3 and TRBJ1-5; no clear D. The ends were cut back, 0 bases at V and 0 bases at J, with 9 bases in the middle. CDR1 and CDR2 (germline): ENHRY, SYGVKD. CDR3 length equals 16 residues. The CDR3 loop reads CAISESGGNSNQPQHF. CDR3 DNA: TGTGCCATCAGTGAGTCGGGAGGGAATAGCAATCAGCCCCAGCATTTT.

This clone was observed at least ten times. V usage is TRBV10-3 and J usage is TRBJ2-3, with D possibly called TRBD1 or TRBD2 (7 bases each). Germline V CDR1 and CDR2: ENHRY, SYGVKD. Trimming left V 6 bases short and J 6 bases short, with 13 bases between. This CDR3 has 13 residues. The CDR3 region is CAISPQGGDTQYF. CDR3 DNA sequence: TGTGCCATCAGCCCCCAGGGGGGGGATACGCAGTATTTT.

The rearrangement links TRBV6-5 to TRBJ2-5, with 9 bases lining up with TRBD2. CDR3 length equals 14 residues. The trim removed 5 bases at V and 6 bases at J, leaving 7 bases unmatched. Germline values: CDR1 MNHEY, CDR2 SVGAGI. The CDR3 DNA reads as TGTGCCAGCAGTGGCGGCGGGGGGGTACAGACCCAGTACTTC. It codes for CASSGGGGVQTQYF.

The rearrangement uses TRBV7-8 and TRBJ1-3; no reliable D call. The CDR3 is 14 amino acids. The V and J ends lost 5 bases and 0 bases respectively, with 8 bases between them. CDR1 and CDR2 (germline): SGHVS, FQNEAQ. CDR3 nucleotide sequence: TGTGCCAGCAGCCGAATGTACTCTGGAAACACCATATATTTT. It is translated as CASSRMYSGNTIYF.

J is TRBJ1-2 and V is TRBV21-1; the D call of TRBD1 is as the table states it, not checked on the DNA. TRBV21-1 is an annotated pseudogene. The CDR3 runs 14 residues. The DNA for the CDR3 is TGTGCCAGCAGCAAACCTGCCAGGGTGTATGGCTACACCTTC. It specifies CASSKPARVYGYTF.

The rearrangement uses TRBV6-1 and TRBJ1-2; D is perhaps TRBD1 (5 bases). This CDR3 is 15 amino acids long. Germline CDR1 MNHNS, CDR2 SASEGT. Trimming cost V 1 base and J 0 bases, with 9 bases left between them. CDR3: CASSEGPGTNYGYTF. DNA for the CDR3: TGTGCCAGCAGTGAAGGTCCAGGGACTAACTATGGCTACACCTTC.

The rearrangement links TRBV27 to TRBJ2-7; a weak D match, TRBD2 (6 bases). V lost 5 bases and J 0 bases, leaving 11 bases between the germline ends. This CDR3 region has 14 residues. CDR1 is MNHEY, CDR2 SMNVEV, per germline (reference sequence). The CDR3: CASSPAGSSYEQYF. The CDR3 region has the DNA TGTGCCAGCAGTCCAGCGGGTAGCTCCTACGAGCAGTACTTC.

DNA of the CDR3: TGTGCCAGCAAGGGATTAAACTCCTACGAGCAGTACTTC. This codes for CASKGLNSYEQYF. This rearrangement joins TRBV27 to TRBJ2-7, with D unresolved. The CDR3 is 13 residues long. Trimming took 7 bases from V and 0 from J, leaving 10 bases between them. Per the germline V gene, CDR1 is MNHEY and CDR2 is SMNVEV (reference sequence).

CDR3: CASSLGASGPYGYTF. CDR3 nucleotide sequence: TGCGCCAGCAGCTTGGGGGCCTCCGGGCCCTATGGCTACACCTTC. This rearrangement joins TRBV5-1 to TRBJ1-2; no clear D gene. V was clipped by 0 bases and J by 4 bases, with 13 bases between them. The CDR3 spans 15 residues. Looked up from germline, CDR1 is SGHRS and CDR2 is YFSETQ.

The gene calls are TRBV28 and TRBJ1-3; D not certain. CDR1 and CDR2 from the germline V gene are MDHEN and SYDVKM. The CDR3 extends over 13 amino acids. Deletions cut 7 bases from V and 9 bases from J, with 16 bases between. CDR3 amino acids: CASNDMARTTIYF. The CDR3 DNA is TGTGCCAGCAACGACATGGCCCGGACCACCATATATTTT.